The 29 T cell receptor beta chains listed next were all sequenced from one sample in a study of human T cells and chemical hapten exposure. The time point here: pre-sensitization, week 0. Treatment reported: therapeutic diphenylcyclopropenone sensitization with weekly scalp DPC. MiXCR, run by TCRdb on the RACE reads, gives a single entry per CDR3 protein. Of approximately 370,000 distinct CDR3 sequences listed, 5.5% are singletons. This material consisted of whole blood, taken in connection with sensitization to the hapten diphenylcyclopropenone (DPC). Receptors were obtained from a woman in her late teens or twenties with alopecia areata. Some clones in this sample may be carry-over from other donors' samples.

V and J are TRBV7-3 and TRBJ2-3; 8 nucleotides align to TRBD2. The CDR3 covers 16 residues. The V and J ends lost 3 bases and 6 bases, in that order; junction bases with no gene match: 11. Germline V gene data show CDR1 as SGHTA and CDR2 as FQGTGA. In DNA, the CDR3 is TGTGCCAGCAGCTTGGGGACTAGACGACGTACGGATACGCAGTATTTT. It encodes CASSLGTRRRTDTQYF.

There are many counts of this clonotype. The DNA of the CDR3 is TGTGCCAGCAGTCTAGAAGCCGGGGCGGTCTCCTACGAGCAGTACTTC. This codes for CASSLEAGAVSYEQYF. The V call is TRBV6-5, the J call TRBJ2-7; the D call may be TRBD1 or TRBD2 (5 bases each). From germline, CDR1 is MNHEY and CDR2 SVGAGI. CDR3 size: 16 residues. The ends were cut back, 5 bases at V and 0 bases at J, with 17 bases in the middle.

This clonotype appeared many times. The CDR3 loop reads CASNTPGTGELFF. The CDR3 region has the DNA TGTGCCAGCAACACACCCGGGACCGGGGAGCTGTTTTTT. This rearrangement joins TRBV6-5 to TRBJ2-2; D ambiguous. The length of the CDR3 is 13 residues. V lost 7 bases and J lost 5, with 11 bases in between. Germline lookup yields CDR1 MNHEY and CDR2 SVGAGI.

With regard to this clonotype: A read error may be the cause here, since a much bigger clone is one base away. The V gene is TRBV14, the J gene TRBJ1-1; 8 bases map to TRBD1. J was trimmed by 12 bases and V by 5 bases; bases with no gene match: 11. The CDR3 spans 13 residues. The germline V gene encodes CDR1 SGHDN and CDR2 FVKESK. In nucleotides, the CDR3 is TGTGCCAGCAGCACGGGACAGGCTCTCGTTTCTTTCTTT. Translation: CASSTGQALVSFF.

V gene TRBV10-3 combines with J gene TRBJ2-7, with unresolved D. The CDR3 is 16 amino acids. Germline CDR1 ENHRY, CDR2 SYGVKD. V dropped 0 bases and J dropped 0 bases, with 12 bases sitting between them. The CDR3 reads CAISESIPASSYEQYF. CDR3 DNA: TGTGCCATCAGTGAGTCGATCCCCGCCAGCTCCTACGAGCAGTACTTC.

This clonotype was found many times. The CDR3 loop reads CASSAQGSSAAQYF. In DNA, the CDR3 is TGTGCCAGCAGCGCACAGGGATCAAGCGCGGCGCAGTATTTT. V gene TRBV9 combines with J gene TRBJ2-3; D might be TRBD1 (6 bases). V dropped 3 bases and J dropped 10 bases, with 18 bases sitting between them. Germline values: CDR1 SGDLS, CDR2 YYNGEE. This CDR3 comprises 14 residues.

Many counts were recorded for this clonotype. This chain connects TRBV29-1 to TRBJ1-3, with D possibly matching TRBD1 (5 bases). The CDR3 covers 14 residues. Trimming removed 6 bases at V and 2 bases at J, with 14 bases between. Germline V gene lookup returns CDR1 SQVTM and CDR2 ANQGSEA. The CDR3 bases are TGCAGCGTATTATGGGGGTTGGCTGGAAACACCATATATTTT. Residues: CSVLWGLAGNTIYF.

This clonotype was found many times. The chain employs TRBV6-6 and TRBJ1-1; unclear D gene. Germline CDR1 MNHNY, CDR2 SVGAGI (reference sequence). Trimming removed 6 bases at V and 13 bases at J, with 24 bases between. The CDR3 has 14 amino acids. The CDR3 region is CASSPMGTPHYGFF. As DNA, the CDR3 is TGTGCCAGCAGCCCAATGGGTACTCCCCACTATGGTTTCTTT.

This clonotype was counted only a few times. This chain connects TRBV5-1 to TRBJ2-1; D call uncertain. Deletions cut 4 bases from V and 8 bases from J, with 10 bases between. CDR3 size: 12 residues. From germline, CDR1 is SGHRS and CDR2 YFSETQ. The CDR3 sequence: CASSLGLYEQFF. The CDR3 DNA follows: TGCGCCAGCAGCCTGGGTCTGTATGAGCAGTTCTTC. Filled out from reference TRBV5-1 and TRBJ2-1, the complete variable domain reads KAGVTQTPRYLIKTRGQQVTLSCSPISGHRSVSWYQQTPGQGLQFLFEYFSETQRNKGNFPGRFSGRQFSNSRSEMNVSTLELGDSALYLCASSLGLYEQFFGPGTRLTVL.

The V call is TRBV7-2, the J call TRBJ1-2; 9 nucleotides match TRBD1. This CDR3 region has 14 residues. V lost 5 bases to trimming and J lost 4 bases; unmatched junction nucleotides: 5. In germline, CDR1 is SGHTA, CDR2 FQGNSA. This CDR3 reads CASSMDRGFYGYTF. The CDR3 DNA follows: TGTGCCAGCAGCATGGACAGGGGATTCTATGGCTACACCTTC.

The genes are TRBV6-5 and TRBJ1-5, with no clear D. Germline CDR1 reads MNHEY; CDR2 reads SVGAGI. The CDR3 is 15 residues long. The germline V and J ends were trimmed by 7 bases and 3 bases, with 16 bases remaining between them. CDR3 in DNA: TGTGCCAGCACCCCTTCAATCGATTACAATCAGCCCCAGCATTTT. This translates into CASTPSIDYNQPQHF.

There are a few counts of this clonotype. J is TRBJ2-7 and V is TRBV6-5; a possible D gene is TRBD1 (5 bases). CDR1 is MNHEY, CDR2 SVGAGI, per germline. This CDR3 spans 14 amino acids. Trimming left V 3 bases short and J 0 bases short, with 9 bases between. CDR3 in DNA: TGTGCCAGCAGTTATTTGACAGCCTCCTACGAGCAGTACTTC. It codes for CASSYLTASYEQYF.

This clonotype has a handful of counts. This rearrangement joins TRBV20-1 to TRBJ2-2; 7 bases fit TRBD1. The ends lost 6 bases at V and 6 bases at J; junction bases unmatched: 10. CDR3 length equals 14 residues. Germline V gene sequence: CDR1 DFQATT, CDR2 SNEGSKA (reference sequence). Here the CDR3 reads CSARQTGSAGELFF. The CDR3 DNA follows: TGCAGTGCACGACAGACAGGGTCGGCCGGGGAGCTGTTTTTT.

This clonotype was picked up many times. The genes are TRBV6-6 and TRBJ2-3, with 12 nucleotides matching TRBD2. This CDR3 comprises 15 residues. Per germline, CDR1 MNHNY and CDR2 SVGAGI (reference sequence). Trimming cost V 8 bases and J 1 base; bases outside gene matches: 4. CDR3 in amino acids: CASLAGGLGTDTQYF. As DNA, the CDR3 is TGTGCCAGCCTAGCGGGGGGGCTTGGCACAGATACGCAGTATTTT.

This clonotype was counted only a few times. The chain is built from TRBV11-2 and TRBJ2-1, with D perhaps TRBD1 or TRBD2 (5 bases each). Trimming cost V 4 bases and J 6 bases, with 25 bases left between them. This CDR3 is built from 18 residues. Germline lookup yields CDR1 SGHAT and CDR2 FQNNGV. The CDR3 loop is CASSSIALLRDRSNEQFF. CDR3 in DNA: TGTGCCAGCAGCTCGATTGCCCTACTCCGGGACCGGAGCAATGAGCAGTTCTTC.

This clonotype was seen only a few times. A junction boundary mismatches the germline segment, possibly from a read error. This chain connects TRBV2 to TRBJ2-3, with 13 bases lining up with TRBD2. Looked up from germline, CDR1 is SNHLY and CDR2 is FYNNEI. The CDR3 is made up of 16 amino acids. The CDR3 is CASTELAGGRTDTQYF. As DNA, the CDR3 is TGTGCCAGCACTGAACTAGCGGGGGGGCGGACAGATACGCAGTATTTT.

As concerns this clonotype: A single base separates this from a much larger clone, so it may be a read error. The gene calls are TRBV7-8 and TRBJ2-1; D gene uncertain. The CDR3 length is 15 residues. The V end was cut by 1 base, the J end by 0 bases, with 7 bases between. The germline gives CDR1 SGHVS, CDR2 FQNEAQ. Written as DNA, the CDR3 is TGTGCCAGCAGCTTAGGACTGATCTCCTACAATGAGCAGTTCTTC. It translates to CASSLGLISYNEQFF.

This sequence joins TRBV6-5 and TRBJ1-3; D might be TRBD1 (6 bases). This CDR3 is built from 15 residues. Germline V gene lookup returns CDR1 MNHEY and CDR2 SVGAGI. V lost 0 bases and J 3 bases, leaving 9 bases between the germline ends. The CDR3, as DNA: TGTGCCAGCAGTTACTCCGGGACACTTGGAAACACCATATATTTT. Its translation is CASSYSGTLGNTIYF.

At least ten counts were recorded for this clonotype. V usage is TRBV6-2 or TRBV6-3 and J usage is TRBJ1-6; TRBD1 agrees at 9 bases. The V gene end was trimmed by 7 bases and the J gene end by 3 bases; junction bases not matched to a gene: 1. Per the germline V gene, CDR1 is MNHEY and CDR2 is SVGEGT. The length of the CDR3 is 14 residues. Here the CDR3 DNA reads TGTGCCAGCAACAGGGGGCTCTATAATTCACCCCTCCACTTT. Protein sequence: CASNRGLYNSPLHF.

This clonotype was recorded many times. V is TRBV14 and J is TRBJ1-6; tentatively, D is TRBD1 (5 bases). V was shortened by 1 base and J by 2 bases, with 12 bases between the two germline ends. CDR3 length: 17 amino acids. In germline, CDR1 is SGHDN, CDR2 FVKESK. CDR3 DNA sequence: TGTGCCAGCAGCCAAGGTGGGGGGGGAGCCTATAATTCACCCCTCCACTTT. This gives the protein CASSQGGGGAYNSPLHF.

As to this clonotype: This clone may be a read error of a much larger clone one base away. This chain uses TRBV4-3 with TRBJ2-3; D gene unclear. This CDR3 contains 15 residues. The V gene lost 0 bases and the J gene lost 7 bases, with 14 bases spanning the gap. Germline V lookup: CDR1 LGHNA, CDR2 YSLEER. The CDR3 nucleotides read TGCGCCAGCAGCCAAGATACGCTAAGGGCAAATACGCAGTATTTT. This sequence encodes CASSQDTLRANTQYF.

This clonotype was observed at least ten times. The CDR3 loop reads CASSPLWGHQLYSGNTIYF. The CDR3 DNA follows: TGTGCCAGCAGCCCACTTTGGGGACATCAACTTTACTCTGGAAACACCATATATTTT. The chain is built from TRBV7-9 and TRBJ1-3; possibly TRBD1 for D (6 bases). Trimming cost V 5 bases and J 0 bases, with 23 bases left between them. Germline lookup yields CDR1 SEHNR and CDR2 FQNEAQ (reference sequence). CDR3 length: 19 residues.

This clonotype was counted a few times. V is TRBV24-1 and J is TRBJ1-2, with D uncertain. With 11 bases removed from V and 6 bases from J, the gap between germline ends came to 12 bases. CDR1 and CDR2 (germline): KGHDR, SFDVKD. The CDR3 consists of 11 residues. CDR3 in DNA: TGTGCCAGCCGAGGGATCGATGGCTACACCTTC. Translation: CASRGIDGYTF.

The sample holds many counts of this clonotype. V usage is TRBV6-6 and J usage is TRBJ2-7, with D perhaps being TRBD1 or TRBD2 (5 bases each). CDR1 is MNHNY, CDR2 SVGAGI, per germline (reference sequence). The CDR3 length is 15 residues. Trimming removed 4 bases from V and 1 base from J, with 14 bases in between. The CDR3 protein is CASSSQPGPSYEQYF. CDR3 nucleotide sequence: TGTGCCAGCAGTTCCCAACCGGGACCTTCCTACGAGCAGTACTTC.

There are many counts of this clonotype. CDR3 region: CSARDVVLSSGNTIYF. The CDR3 nucleotides are TGCAGTGCTAGAGATGTAGTTCTTAGCTCTGGAAACACCATATATTTT. V gene TRBV20-1 combines with J gene TRBJ1-3; D unresolved. V was trimmed by 0 bases and J by 0 bases, leaving 12 bases between them. Germline V lookup: CDR1 DFQATT, CDR2 SNEGSKA (reference sequence). The CDR3 has 16 amino acids.

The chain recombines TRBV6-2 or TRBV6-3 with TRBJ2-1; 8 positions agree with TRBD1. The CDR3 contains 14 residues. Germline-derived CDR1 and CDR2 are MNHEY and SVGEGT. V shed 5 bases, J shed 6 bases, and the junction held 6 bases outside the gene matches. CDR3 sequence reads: CASSRGQGGNEQFF. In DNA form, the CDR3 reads TGTGCCAGCAGTCGCGGACAGGGAGGCAATGAGCAGTTCTTC.

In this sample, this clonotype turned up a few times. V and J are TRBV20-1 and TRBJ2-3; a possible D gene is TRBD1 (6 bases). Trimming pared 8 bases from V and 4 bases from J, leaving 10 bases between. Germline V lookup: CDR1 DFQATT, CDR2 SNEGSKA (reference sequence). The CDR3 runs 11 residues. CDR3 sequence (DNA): TGCAGTAACAGGGAAGCAGATACGCAGTATTTT. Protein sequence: CSNREADTQYF.

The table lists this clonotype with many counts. CDR3 region: CASSPVINSYEQYF. The CDR3 coding sequence is TGTGCCAGCAGTCCAGTCATAAACTCCTACGAGCAGTACTTC. This chain uses TRBV12-3 or TRBV12-4 with TRBJ2-7, with unresolved D. This CDR3 region has 14 residues. The germline V and J ends were trimmed by 5 bases and 0 bases, with 11 bases remaining between them.

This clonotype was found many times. CDR3: CASSYGAAGNTIYF. Here the CDR3 DNA reads TGTGCCAGCAGTTACGGGGCAGCTGGAAACACCATATATTTT. This rearrangement joins TRBV6-5 to TRBJ1-3, with a weak D call TRBD1 (5 bases). Trimming left V 2 bases short and J 2 bases short, with 7 bases between. There are 14 residues in the CDR3. Germline CDR1 is MNHEY and CDR2 is SVGAGI.